One sample yielded the 19 T cell receptor beta chains listed below, sequenced in a study of control samples from healthy donors and cancer patients. Produced via immunoSEQ multiplex PCR; TCRdb's table is partial and in-frame only. Seen here are roughly 41,000 clones, 94% observed once, and the top ten hold around 25%. The sequenced sample consisted of blood. The origin of the receptors is a man between 60 and 75 years old in good health.

The rearrangement joins TRBV27 to TRBJ2-1; D gene unclear. CDR3 length: 16 amino acids. CDR1 and CDR2 (germline): MNHEY, SMNVEV (reference sequence). V lost 5 bases and J lost 0, with 14 bases in between. In nucleotides, the CDR3 is TGTGCCAGCAGTCCCCTGGGCGAGAGCTCCTACAATGAGCAGTTCTTC. It is translated as CASSPLGESSYNEQFF.

The chain joins TRBV10-1 to TRBJ2-1, with 11 bases aligning to TRBD1. Trimming at V came to 6 bases and at J to 8 bases, leaving 15 bases not matched to a gene. Per the germline V gene, CDR1 is WNHNN and CDR2 is SYGVQD (reference sequence). CDR3 length: 17 residues. This CDR3 is CASSGTGGRGGIDEQFF. CDR3 nucleotide sequence: TGCGCCAGCAGCGGGACAGGGGGACGAGGGGGGATCGATGAGCAGTTCTTC.

The V and J genes are TRBV9 and TRBJ2-5; 8 bases align to TRBD2. From germline, CDR1 is SGDLS and CDR2 YYNGEE. Losses at the gene ends were 7 bases for V and 1 base for J; bases not matched to a gene: 6. The length of the CDR3 is 14 residues. CDR3 nucleotides: TGTGCCAGCGCACGTACTAGCGGCCAAGAGACCCAGTACTTC. Translated: CASARTSGQETQYF.

The chain has TRBV5-4 and TRBJ1-1; D not certain. V was cut by 3 bases and J by 3 bases, with 9 bases left in between. The CDR3 length is 13 residues. Germline CDR1 is SGHNT and CDR2 is YYREEE (reference sequence). The CDR3 loop reads CASSSGMDTEAFF. CDR3 nucleotide sequence: TGTGCCAGCAGCTCAGGAATGGACACTGAAGCTTTCTTT.

The chain links TRBV11-3 to TRBJ1-2, with D possibly TRBD1 on 5 matching bases. Germline V CDR1 and CDR2: SGHNT, YENEEA. Trimming pared 1 base from V and 4 bases from J, leaving 10 bases between. CDR3 size: 14 residues. Here the CDR3 reads CASSLGDSAYGYTF. Written as DNA, the CDR3 is TGTGCCAGCAGCTTAGGTGACAGTGCCTATGGCTACACCTTC. Looking up the rest from reference TRBV11-3 and TRBJ1-2 gives the full variable domain: EAGVVQSPRYKIIEKKQPVAFWCNPISGHNTLYWYLQNLGQGPELLIRYENEEAVDDSQLPKDRFSAERLKGVDSTLKIQPAELGDSAVYLCASSLGDSAYGYTFGSGTRLTVV.

The rearrangement joins TRBV7-2 to TRBJ1-5, with 7 bases that match TRBD1. The germline V gene has CDR1 SGHTA and CDR2 FQGNSA. Trimming removed 0 bases from V and 7 bases from J; junction bases left unmatched: 12. There are 17 residues in the CDR3. CDR3 in DNA: TGTGCCAGCAGCTTAGCGTTGGCCAGGGGGTTCGGGCAGCCCCAGCATTTT. Protein sequence: CASSLALARGFGQPQHF.

This clone was picked up one time. The rearrangement uses TRBV11-2 and TRBJ2-1; D ambiguous. Trimming took off 0 bases at V and 6 bases at J, with 0 bases between the two ends. The germline V gene encodes CDR1 SGHAT and CDR2 FQNNGV. CDR3 length equals 11 residues. CDR3 amino acids: CASSLDNEQFF. Here the CDR3 DNA reads TGTGCCAGCAGCTTAGACAATGAGCAGTTCTTC.

This chain uses TRBV5-4 with TRBJ1-1; D possibly corresponds to TRBD1 (5 bases). Germline assignment: CDR1 SGHNT and CDR2 YYREEE (reference sequence). V was clipped by 0 bases and J by 8 bases, with 17 bases between them. CDR3 length: 15 amino acids. CDR3 loop: CASSLEYDSRSEAFF. The CDR3 nucleotides read TGTGCCAGCAGCTTGGAGTATGACAGTAGATCCGAAGCTTTCTTT.

This chain joins TRBV6-5 and TRBJ1-1; D unclear. This CDR3 spans 13 amino acids. Trimming pared 2 bases from V and 4 bases from J, leaving 8 bases between. Germline-derived CDR1 and CDR2 are MNHEY and SVGAGI. The CDR3 loop reads CASSYGGITEAFF. CDR3 coding DNA: TGTGCCAGCAGTTACGGCGGAATCACTGAAGCTTTCTTT.

This clone came up once. CDR3: CASSMGHRNYGYTF. The CDR3, as DNA: TGTGCCAGCAGCATGGGACACCGAAACTATGGCTACACCTTC. The V call is TRBV21-1, the J call TRBJ1-2; the table's D gene call, TRBD1, was not cross checked with the DNA. TRBV21-1 has pseudogene status. The CDR3 runs to 14 residues.

The chain employs TRBV9 and TRBJ2-2; D perhaps matches TRBD2 (6 bases). Deletions cut 1 base from V and 3 bases from J, with 16 bases between. This CDR3 is 17 amino acids long. From germline, CDR1 is SGDLS and CDR2 YYNGEE. The CDR3 loop is CASSVFLGGAYTGELFF. CDR3 DNA sequence: TGTGCCAGCAGCGTATTCCTGGGCGGGGCGTACACCGGGGAGCTGTTTTTT.

This chain links TRBV7-2 with TRBJ2-7; 11 positions agree with TRBD1. CDR3 length: 16 amino acids. Germline loops: CDR1 SGHTA, CDR2 FQGNSA. V shed 1 base and J 6 bases; nucleotides not matched to a gene: 8. The CDR3: CASSLGDRGVLGEQYF. The CDR3 DNA is TGTGCCAGCAGCTTAGGGGACAGGGGGGTTTTAGGCGAGCAGTACTTC.

V usage is TRBV19 and J usage is TRBJ2-1; possibly TRBD1 for D (6 bases). Germline CDR1 is LNHDA and CDR2 is SQIVND (reference sequence). The CDR3 contains 16 residues. Trimming left V 2 bases short and J 2 bases short, with 13 bases between. The CDR3 is CASSITGTTTYNEQFF. CDR3 in DNA: TGTGCCAGTAGTATAACAGGGACAACCACCTACAATGAGCAGTTCTTC.

The chain has TRBV10-3 and TRBJ1-6, with D possibly TRBD1 on 6 matching bases. The CDR3 has 16 amino acids. Trimming cost V 3 bases and J 6 bases, with 15 bases left between them. Germline V gene sequence: CDR1 ENHRY, CDR2 SYGVKD. Here the CDR3 reads CAISEGGGRLNSPLHF. In DNA form, the CDR3 reads TGTGCCATCAGTGAAGGGGGGGGGCGGCTTAATTCACCCCTCCACTTT.

In its sample, this clone was seen once. For the CDR3, the DNA is TGTGCCAGCAGTTTCTCCTACGAAAAGGAGCAGTACTTC. Amino acids: CASSFSYEKEQYF. The genes are TRBV12-3 or TRBV12-4 and TRBJ2-7; D is ambiguous. Trimming left V 3 bases short and J 7 bases short, with 13 bases between. This CDR3 comprises 13 residues.

The V gene is TRBV7-9, the J gene TRBJ1-1, with D tentatively TRBD1 (5 bases). The CDR3 loop spans 15 amino acids. CDR1 and CDR2 (germline): SEHNR, FQNEAQ (reference sequence). The V end was cut by 0 bases, the J end by 1 base, with 9 bases between. CDR3 in amino acids: CASSLAGPGNTEAFF. The DNA for the CDR3 is TGTGCCAGCAGCTTAGCGGGACCAGGGAACACTGAAGCTTTCTTT. The full variable domain, completed using reference TRBV7-9 and TRBJ1-1, is DTGVSQNPRHKITKRGQNVTFRCDPISEHNRLYWYRQTLGQGPEFLTYFQNEAQLEKSRLLSDRFSAERPKGSFSTLEIQRTEQGDSAMYLCASSLAGPGNTEAFFGQGTRLTVV.

The rearrangement links TRBV30 to TRBJ1-1; D perhaps matches TRBD1 (5 bases). From germline, CDR1 is GTSNPN and CDR2 SVGIG (reference sequence). CDR3 length: 12 residues. V dropped 3 bases and J dropped 0 bases, with 5 bases sitting between them. The CDR3 DNA is TGTGCCTGGAGCAGGGTGAACACTGAAGCTTTCTTT. Translated, it gives CAWSRVNTEAFF. Variable domain in full (rest from reference TRBV30 and TRBJ1-1): SQTIHQWPATLVQPVGSPLSLECTVEGTSNPNLYWYRQAAGRGLQLLFYSVGIGQISSEVPQNLSASRPQDRQFILSSKKLLLSDSGFYLCAWSRVNTEAFFGQGTRLTVV.

As regards this clone: Other DNA sequences within the sample encode an identical CDR3. The J gene is TRBJ2-1, the V gene TRBV5-1, with 8 bases aligning to TRBD2. Unmatched junction bases numbered 3, after V lost 4 bases and J lost 0 bases. The germline V gene encodes CDR1 SGHRS and CDR2 YFSETQ. This CDR3 is built from 15 residues. The CDR3 nucleotides are TGCGCCAGCAGCCCGGGACTAGGCTCCTACAATGAGCAGTTCTTC. Its translation is CASSPGLGSYNEQFF.

The chain carries TRBV29-1 and TRBJ1-1; D unresolved. Germline CDR1 and CDR2: SQVTM and ANQGSEA. Trimming took off 3 bases at V and 6 bases at J, with 5 bases between the two ends. This CDR3 is 10 amino acids long. CDR3 coding DNA: TGCAGCGTTGATGGTCCTGAAGCTTTCTTT. Protein sequence: CSVDGPEAFF. The variable domain in full, with the rest retrieved from reference TRBV29-1 and TRBJ1-1, is SAVISQKPSRDICQRGTSLTIQCQVDSQVTMMFWYRQQPGQSLTLIATANQGSEATYESGFVIDKFPISRPNLTFSTLTVSNMSPEDSSIYLCSVDGPEAFFGQGTRLTVV.